This T cell receptor beta chain was sequenced during a study of identical twins (dated by TCRdb to 2016 to 2018). Looking at the study overall: To test whether fetal clonotypes persist, the study used deep sequencing on TCR alpha and beta repertoires from monozygotic twins, unrelated adults of various ages, and cord blood. To rule out contamination, replicate twin experiments were performed at different times with different library preparation protocols.

From its cysteine to its phenylalanine, the CDR3 spans 12 amino acids. Here the CDR3 DNA is all that survives: 36 bases in frame from base 1. V and J are truncated by 6 bases and 2 bases respectively, leaving an intervening sequence of 5 bases. The germline V gene (reference sequence) gives CDR1 as MNHEY and CDR2 as SMNVEV. Only healthy Caucasian donors were included. Library generation was performed with 5' RACE. The instrument given in TCRdb is Illumina HiSeq 2000. A universal primer binding site was added through template switching, and the final cDNA carried a unique molecular identifier so that TCR cDNA molecules could be counted accurately. Specific primers in the conserved constant-segment region were used to synthesize first-strand cDNA for TCR alpha and beta chains. To control for contamination, every cDNA library carried two barcodes: a SMART-Mk sample barcode plus Illumina barcodes. Two successive PCR steps introduced TruSeq adapter sequences along with Illumina sample barcodes. The Illumina HiSeq platform was used with custom primers to sequence TCR alpha and beta cDNA libraries. Turning to the authors' computational methods: MiGEC was used to process raw reads and extract unique molecular identifiers, and MiXCR was used to find CDR3 positions. Recombination models were inferred per individual with the repgenHMM and IGoR tools using an EM algorithm. The tcR package in R was used for shared clonotype analysis, with sharing normalized by the product of cloneset sizes. To study raw recombination without the effects of thymic and clonal selection, out-of-frame nonproductive sequences were analyzed. The raw public data were reprocessed by TCRdb itself: fastp quality trimming at Q25, MiXCR clonotype calling, in-frame beta chains only. Each CDR3 protein appears once, grouped with its most common genes and DNA. These V and J calls rely on TCRdb rather than the paper's analysis. The sample data list 1.5 million or so distinct CDR3 sequences, and 25% to 35% of these were observed just once. 0.25% to 0.3% of the sample rests with the top ten.

Concerning this clonotype itself: Its antigen is unknown. No quality values exist for individual bases; no much larger clone is one base distant.

Results and caveats for the whole study, not just this receptor: Fewer insertions were carried by abundant cord blood beta clonotypes; a weaker similar trend was observed in young adult naive repertoires, while no such trend was observed in memory repertoires. Compared with coincidental sharing between unrelated individuals, out-of-frame TCR alpha sequences shared between twins had an excess of sequences with low generation probability. Because the same donors could not be followed over many years, conclusions were based on cross-sectional statistical analysis. Excess twin sharing in beta out-of-frame sequences was weaker because fewer shared sequences lowered the signal-to-noise ratio. In monozygotic twins, recombination models systematically underestimated out-of-frame TCR alpha sharing, but the models matched the sharing seen between unrelated individuals. Zero-insertion analyses could be partly confounded by invariant T cells such as MAIT and iNKT, although diverse VJ usage argued against such confounding for most clonotypes.

This chain joins TRBV27 to TRBJ1-5, with the D gene too uncertain to name. Material: cord blood. The TCR sequence derives from a newborn girl in good health. The CDR3 region: CASRFGNQPQHF. The DNA sequence reads TGTGCCAGCAGGTTTGGCAATCAGCCCCAGCATTTT.